This is a list of T cell receptor beta chains from one sample in a study of technical replicates of blood from a handful of donors. Profiling relied on immunoSEQ multiplex PCR, and the TCRdb table lists in-frame clones only, not all of them. Of 53,000 or so clones in the sample, more than 70% were seen once. Sequences were obtained from PBMCs. The receptors here all came from a human donor in good health. Some clones in this sample may be carry-over from other donors' samples. The conserved cysteine and the conserved F or W are not part of the CDR3 here.

v_call: TRBV30; j_call: TRBJ2-3; cdr3_aa: AWSAGEGTDTQY
v_call: TRBV10-3; j_call: TRBJ1-2; cdr3_aa: AISPGEDYGYT
v_call: TRBV25-1; j_call: TRBJ2-5; cdr3_aa: ASSATSGLQETQY
v_call: TRBV30; j_call: TRBJ1-2; cdr3_aa: AWSPGQAYGYT
v_call: TRBV18; j_call: TRBJ2-2; cdr3_aa: ASSSLDTGELF
v_call: TRBV5-1; j_call: TRBJ2-2; cdr3_aa: ASSHGTSGGKQGGELF
v_call: TRBV2; j_call: TRBJ2-7; cdr3_aa: ASSSGEVIYEQY
v_call: TRBV4-2; j_call: TRBJ1-3; cdr3_aa: ASSQDRARGGNTIY
v_call: TRBV29-1; j_call: TRBJ2-3; cdr3_aa: SVETQKGGTDTQY
v_call: TRBV5-1; j_call: TRBJ2-3; cdr3_aa: ASGTGLTDTQY
v_call: TRBV7-6; j_call: TRBJ2-1; cdr3_aa: ASGWDSKYNEQF
v_call: TRBV27; j_call: TRBJ2-2; cdr3_aa: ASSRTGTANTGELF
v_call: TRBV2; j_call: TRBJ2-1; cdr3_aa: ASRGGDRTKNEQF
v_call: TRBV29-1; j_call: TRBJ2-5; cdr3_aa: SLRGYQETQY
v_call: TRBV5-4; j_call: TRBJ2-7; cdr3_aa: ASSLARGSAYEQY
v_call: TRBV9; j_call: TRBJ2-3; cdr3_aa: ASSADGFSTDTQY
v_call: TRBV7-3; j_call: TRBJ1-2; cdr3_aa: ASSFARGGYGYT
v_call: TRBV7-9; j_call: TRBJ2-2; cdr3_aa: ASSLRSSGENTGELF
v_call: TRBV27; j_call: TRBJ1-2; cdr3_aa: ASSALAGGIAYGYT
v_call: TRBV10-3; j_call: TRBJ2-6; cdr3_aa: AISPGQTSGANVLT
v_call: TRBV4-2; j_call: TRBJ2-1; cdr3_aa: ASSQEGGQVYNEQF
v_call: TRBV7-3; j_call: TRBJ2-7; cdr3_aa: ASSSGAGLIYEQY
v_call: TRBV7-8; j_call: TRBJ2-7; cdr3_aa: ASSPVGRLAGVEQY
v_call: TRBV25-1; j_call: TRBJ2-1; cdr3_aa: ASSEGWGLLDEQF
v_call: TRBV29-1; j_call: TRBJ2-3; cdr3_aa: SVSSGGKTDTQY
v_call: TRBV30; j_call: TRBJ2-5; cdr3_aa: AWSVAMNQGETQY
v_call: TRBV10-3; j_call: TRBJ1-2; cdr3_aa: AISDRVFS
v_call: TRBV5-1; j_call: TRBJ2-7; cdr3_aa: ASSLGTGVSEQY
v_call: TRBV27; j_call: TRBJ2-7; cdr3_aa: ARQPSSYEQY
v_call: TRBV19; j_call: TRBJ1-1; cdr3_aa: ASSWAPLSGTEAF
v_call: TRBV4-2; j_call: TRBJ2-3; cdr3_aa: ASSQTPPSTSGVDTQY
v_call: TRBV18; j_call: TRBJ1-1; cdr3_aa: ASSPGTGSTEAF
v_call: TRBV7-2; j_call: TRBJ2-1; cdr3_aa: ASSWTSGGGYNEQF
v_call: TRBV4-3; j_call: TRBJ2-1; cdr3_aa: ASSQGDLISYNEQF
v_call: TRBV6-6; j_call: TRBJ1-5; cdr3_aa: ASSYRLGDSNQPQH
v_call: TRBV7-3; j_call: TRBJ2-1; cdr3_aa: ASSLRLAGVNEQF
v_call: TRBV7-8; j_call: TRBJ2-5; cdr3_aa: ASSWRGEETQY
v_call: TRBV5-1; j_call: TRBJ2-3; cdr3_aa: ASSVRPGLLADTQY
v_call: TRBV5-1; j_call: TRBJ2-3; cdr3_aa: ASSHGGEDTQY
v_call: TRBV4-3; j_call: TRBJ1-2; cdr3_aa: ASSQEFGLTKDGYT
v_call: TRBV7-2; j_call: TRBJ2-7; cdr3_aa: ASSRGRSYEQY
v_call: TRBV5-1; j_call: TRBJ1-1; cdr3_aa: ASSPGQAPLEEAF
v_call: TRBV4-3; j_call: TRBJ2-7; cdr3_aa: ASSKTSGGSYEQY
v_call: TRBV10-3; j_call: TRBJ2-7; cdr3_aa: ATGTGNPYEQY
v_call: TRBV4-1; j_call: TRBJ1-4; cdr3_aa: ASSAGFTNEKLF
v_call: TRBV29-1; j_call: TRBJ2-5; cdr3_aa: SAREGSVSSQY
v_call: TRBV30; j_call: TRBJ1-1; cdr3_aa: AWTSPPLVQAGVNTEAF
v_call: TRBV29-1; j_call: TRBJ2-5; cdr3_aa: SCRVGLVETQY
v_call: TRBV5-1; j_call: TRBJ1-1; cdr3_aa: ASSLVQGNTEAF
v_call: TRBV6-5; j_call: TRBJ1-2; cdr3_aa: ASSKGGYDPYGYT
v_call: TRBV4-3; j_call: TRBJ2-5; cdr3_aa: ASSRRGGNGETQY
v_call: TRBV5-4; j_call: TRBJ2-7; cdr3_aa: ASSLAGTTYEQY
v_call: TRBV5-1; j_call: TRBJ2-7; cdr3_aa: ASSSGTYGEQY
v_call: TRBV6-6; j_call: TRBJ1-4; cdr3_aa: ASRVQGQGEKLF
v_call: TRBV5-4; j_call: TRBJ1-4; cdr3_aa: ASSLASGDEKLF
v_call: TRBV30; j_call: TRBJ1-2; cdr3_aa: AWSDPGHLYGYT
v_call: TRBV5-1; j_call: TRBJ2-7; cdr3_aa: ASSPGGQEYSYEQY